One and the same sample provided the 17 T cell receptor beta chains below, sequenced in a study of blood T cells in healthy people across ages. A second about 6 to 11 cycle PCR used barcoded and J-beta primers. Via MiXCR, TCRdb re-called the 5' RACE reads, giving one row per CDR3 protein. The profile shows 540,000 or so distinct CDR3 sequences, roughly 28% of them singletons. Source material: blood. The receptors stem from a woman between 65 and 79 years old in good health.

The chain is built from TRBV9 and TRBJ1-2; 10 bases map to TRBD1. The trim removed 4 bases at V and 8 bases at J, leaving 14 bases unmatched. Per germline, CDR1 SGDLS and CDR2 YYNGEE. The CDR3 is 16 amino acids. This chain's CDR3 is CASSRTAGTGAGGYTF. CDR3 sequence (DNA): TGTGCCAGCAGCCGAACGGCCGGGACAGGGGCGGGAGGCTACACCTTC.

Written as DNA, the CDR3 is TGTGCCATCAGACTCGGGACAGCCTCTGGAAACACCATATATTTT. This gives the protein CAIRLGTASGNTIYF. The V and J genes are TRBV10-3 and TRBJ1-3; 7 bases fit TRBD1. The CDR3 runs to 15 residues. V was pared by 6 bases and J by 0 bases, with 5 bases of the junction left unmatched. Germline CDR1 and CDR2: ENHRY and SYGVKD.

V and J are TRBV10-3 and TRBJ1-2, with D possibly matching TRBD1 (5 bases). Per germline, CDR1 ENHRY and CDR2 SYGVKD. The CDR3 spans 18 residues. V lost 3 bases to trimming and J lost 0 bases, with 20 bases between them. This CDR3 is CAISDSTIPRQPNYGYTF. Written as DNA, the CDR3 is TGTGCCATCAGTGATAGCACCATCCCCCGACAGCCTAACTATGGCTACACCTTC.

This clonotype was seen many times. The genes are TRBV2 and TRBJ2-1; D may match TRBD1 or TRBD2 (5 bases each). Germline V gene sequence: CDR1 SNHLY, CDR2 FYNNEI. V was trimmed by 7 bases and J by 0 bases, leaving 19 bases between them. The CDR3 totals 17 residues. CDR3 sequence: CASNAPLGESSYNEQFF. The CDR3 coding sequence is TGTGCCAGCAACGCCCCCTTGGGGGAGAGCTCCTACAATGAGCAGTTCTTC.

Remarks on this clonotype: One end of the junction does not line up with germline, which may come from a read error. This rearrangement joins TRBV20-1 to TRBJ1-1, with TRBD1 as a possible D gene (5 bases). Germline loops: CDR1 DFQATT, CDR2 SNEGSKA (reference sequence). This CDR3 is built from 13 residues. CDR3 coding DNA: TGCAGTGCTGGAGAACAGGTGAGCCCTGAAGCTTTCTTT. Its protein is CSAGEQVSPEAFF.

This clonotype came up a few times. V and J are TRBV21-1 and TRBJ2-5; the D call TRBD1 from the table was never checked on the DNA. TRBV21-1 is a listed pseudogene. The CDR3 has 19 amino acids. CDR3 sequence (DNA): TGTGCCAGCAGCAACCCTGGACAGGGTGCCTTCCCTTTCCAAGAGACCCAGTACTTC. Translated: CASSNPGQGAFPFQETQYF.

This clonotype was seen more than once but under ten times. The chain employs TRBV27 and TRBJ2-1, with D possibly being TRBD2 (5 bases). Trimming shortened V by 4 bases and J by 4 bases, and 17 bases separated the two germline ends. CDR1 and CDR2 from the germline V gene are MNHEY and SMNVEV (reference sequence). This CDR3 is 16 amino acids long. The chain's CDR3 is CASSSLRVVGYNEQFF. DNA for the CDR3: TGTGCCAGCAGTTCCCTGAGGGTGGTGGGGTACAATGAGCAGTTCTTC.

CDR3 amino acids: CATSREGTGKETQYF. The DNA of the CDR3 is TGTGCCACCAGCAGAGAAGGGACAGGAAAAGAGACCCAGTACTTC. The V call is TRBV15, the J call TRBJ2-5; 8 nucleotides align to TRBD1. V lost 0 bases to trimming and J lost 3 bases; unmatched junction nucleotides: 3. The germline V gene has CDR1 LNHNV and CDR2 YYDKDF (reference sequence). There are 15 residues in the CDR3.

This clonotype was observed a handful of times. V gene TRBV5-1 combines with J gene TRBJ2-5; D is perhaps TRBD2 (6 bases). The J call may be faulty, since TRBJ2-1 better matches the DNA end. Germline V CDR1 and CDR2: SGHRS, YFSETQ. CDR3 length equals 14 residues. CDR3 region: CASSGGTAGSEQFF. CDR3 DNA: TGCGCCAGCAGCGGGGGTACGGCGGGGAGTGAGCAGTTCTTC.

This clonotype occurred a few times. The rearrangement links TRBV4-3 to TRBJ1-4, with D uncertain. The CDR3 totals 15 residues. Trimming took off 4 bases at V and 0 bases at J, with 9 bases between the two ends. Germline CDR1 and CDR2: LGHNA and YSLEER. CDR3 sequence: CASSRSGSTNEKLFF. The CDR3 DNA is TGCGCCAGCAGCCGGAGCGGGTCAACTAATGAAAAACTGTTTTTT.

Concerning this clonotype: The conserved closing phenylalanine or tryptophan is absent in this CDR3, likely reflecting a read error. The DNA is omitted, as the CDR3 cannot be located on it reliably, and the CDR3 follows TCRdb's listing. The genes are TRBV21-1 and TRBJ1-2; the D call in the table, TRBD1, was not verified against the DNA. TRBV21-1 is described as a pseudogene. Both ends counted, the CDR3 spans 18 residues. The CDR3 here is CASSKARGHFPHLYGYTS.

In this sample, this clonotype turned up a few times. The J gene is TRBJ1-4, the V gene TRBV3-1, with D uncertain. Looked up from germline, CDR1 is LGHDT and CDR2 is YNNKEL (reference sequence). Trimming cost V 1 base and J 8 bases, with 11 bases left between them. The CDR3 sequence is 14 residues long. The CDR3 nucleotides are TGTGCCAGCAGCCAAGCCTCAATGGAGGAAAAACTGTTTTTT. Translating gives CASSQASMEEKLFF.

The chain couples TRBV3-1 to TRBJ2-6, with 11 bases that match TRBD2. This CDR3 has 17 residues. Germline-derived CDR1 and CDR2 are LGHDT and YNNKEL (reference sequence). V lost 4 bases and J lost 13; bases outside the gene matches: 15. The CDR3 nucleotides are TGTGCCAGCAGCCTTCGTACTAGCGGGGGATCTTATTGGGTCCTGACTTTC. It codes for CASSLRTSGGSYWVLTF.

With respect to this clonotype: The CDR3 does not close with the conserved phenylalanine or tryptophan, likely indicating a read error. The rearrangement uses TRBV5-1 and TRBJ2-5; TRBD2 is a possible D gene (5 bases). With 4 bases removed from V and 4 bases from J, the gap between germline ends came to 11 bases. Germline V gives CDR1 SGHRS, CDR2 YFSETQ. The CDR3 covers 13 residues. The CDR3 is CASSPGNTETQYL. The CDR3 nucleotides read TGCGCCAGCAGCCCCGGGAACACAGAGACCCAGTACCTC.

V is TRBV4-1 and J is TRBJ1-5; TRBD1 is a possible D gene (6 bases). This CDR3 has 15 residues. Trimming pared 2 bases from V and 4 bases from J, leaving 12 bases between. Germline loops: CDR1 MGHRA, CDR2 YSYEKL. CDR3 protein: CASSQHGQSNQPQHF. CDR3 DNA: TGCGCCAGCAGCCAACACGGACAGTCAAATCAGCCCCAGCATTTT.

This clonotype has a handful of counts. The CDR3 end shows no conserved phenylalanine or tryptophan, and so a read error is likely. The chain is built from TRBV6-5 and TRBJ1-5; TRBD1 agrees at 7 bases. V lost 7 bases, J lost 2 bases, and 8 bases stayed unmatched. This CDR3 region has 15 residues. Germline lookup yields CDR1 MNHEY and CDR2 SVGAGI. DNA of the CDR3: TGTGCCAGCAAACGACAGGGTTTGGGCAATCAGCCCCAGCATCTT. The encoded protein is CASKRQGLGNQPQHL.

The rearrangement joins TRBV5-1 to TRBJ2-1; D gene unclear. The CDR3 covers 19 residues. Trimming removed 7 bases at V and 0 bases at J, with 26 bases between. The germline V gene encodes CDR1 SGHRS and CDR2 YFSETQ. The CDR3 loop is CASAPLSAGNSNSYNEQFF. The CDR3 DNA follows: TGCGCCAGCGCTCCCCTTTCGGCAGGTAACTCAAACTCCTACAATGAGCAGTTCTTC.